The rows below give T cell receptor beta chains drawn from one sample of a study of shared clonotypes between healthy human individuals. Some clones are missing from TCRdb's copy, which holds only in-frame ones; the method was immunoSEQ multiplex PCR. The repertoire includes fewer than 130,000 clones, about 70% of them detected once, and roughly a quarter sits in the top ten. The source material was memory CD8+ T cells sorted from blood. These receptors were collected from a woman aged 30 to 39 in good health. Each CDR3 is given with its conserved first and last residue. Each record gives: V gene, clone size, J gene, D gene, CDR3 DNA, CDR3 protein. A D gene is named only where the DNA matches it firmly. A clone size is listed for some rows: how often the clone was seen (once, few, many), or a class if it is expanded.

TRBV4-2	.	TRBJ2-7	.	TGTGCCAGCAGCCTAGAGACGGGTAGGCTTGACGAGCAGTACTTC	CASSLETGRLDEQYF
TRBV5-5	few	TRBJ2-5	TRBD2	TGTGCCAGCAGCCCAGAAAGCGGGGTACAGACCCAGTACTTC	CASSPESGVQTQYF
TRBV9	.	TRBJ2-1	.	TGTGCCAGCAGCCGGGACATCAGGCCGAGATACAATGAGCAGTTCTTC	CASSRDIRPRYNEQFF
TRBV9	.	TRBJ2-7	.	TGTGCCAGCAGCCCAAACAACTACGAGCAGTACTTC	CASSPNNYEQYF
TRBV27	.	TRBJ1-5	.	TGTGCCAGCAGTTTCACCCTTTATCAGCCCCAGCATTTT	CASSFTLYQPQHF
TRBV20-1	few	TRBJ2-7	.	TGCAGTGTGGTGTCCTACGAGCAGTACTTC	CSVVSYEQYF
TRBV5-6	.	TRBJ1-4	.	TGTGCCAGCAGCTTGGCAACGGGGGGCCGCGATGAAAAACTGTTTTTT	CASSLATGGRDEKLFF
TRBV2	once	TRBJ1-2	.	TGTGCCAGCAGTGCGGGGCAGTACTTTCACGGCTACACCTTC	CASSAGQYFHGYTF
TRBV25-1	.	TRBJ1-5	.	TGTGCCAGCAGTGTCTCGGATAGCAATCAGCCCCAGCATTTT	CASSVSDSNQPQHF
TRBV7-9	.	TRBJ2-5	.	TGTGCCAGCAGCCCGACCCTACAAGAGACCCAGTACTTC	CASSPTLQETQYF
TRBV25-1	.	TRBJ2-7	TRBD2	TGTGCCAGCAGTGAATGGGGGCTAGCGGGATACTCCTACGAGCAGTACTTC	CASSEWGLAGYSYEQYF
TRBV25-1	.	TRBJ2-7	TRBD2	TGTGCCAGCACCCCGGGGGCCAGCGGGAGGGCCACCTACGAGCAGTACTTC	CASTPGASGRATYEQYF
TRBV29-1	.	TRBJ2-7	TRBD1	TGCAGCGTTATCGGGGACAGGGTATTTTACGAGCAGTACTTC	CSVIGDRVFYEQYF
TRBV5-4	.	TRBJ2-3	TRBD2	TGTGCCAGCCGACTAGCCGGCACAGATACGCAGTATTTT	CASRLAGTDTQYF
TRBV19	.	TRBJ2-1	.	TGTGCCAGTAGGGATGTCGCGAGGGATGTCAATGAGCAGTTCTTC	CASRDVARDVNEQFF
TRBV7-2	.	TRBJ2-5	.	TGTGCCAGCAGCTCCATTACTCTAGTGGCGGAGACCCAGTACTTC	CASSSITLVAETQYF
TRBV21-1	.	TRBJ1-2	.	TGTGCCAGCAGCAAAGCGCCGCGGCAGCTTTATGGCTACACCTTC	CASSKAPRQLYGYTF
TRBV15	many	TRBJ2-6	.	TGTGCCACCAGCAGGGCTACGGAGGGGGCCAACGTCCTGACTTTC	CATSRATEGANVLTF
TRBV30	many	TRBJ1-5	.	TGTGCCTGGAGTCGACGGGGGAGCAATCAGCCCCAGCATTTT	CAWSRRGSNQPQHF
TRBV1	.	TRBJ2-2	.	TGCACCAGCAGCCAAGAGGGGCAGGGTCCGAACACCGGGGAGCTGTTTTTT	CTSSQEGQGPNTGELFF
TRBV7-2	few	TRBJ2-2	.	TGTGCCAGCAGCTTAATTCTTAGTCTGAACACCGGGGAGCTGTTTTTT	CASSLILSLNTGELFF
TRBV7-8	.	TRBJ1-5	.	TGTGCCAGCAGCTTATTATATGGGAATCAGCCCCAGCATTTT	CASSLLYGNQPQHF
TRBV2	.	TRBJ1-1	.	TGTGCCAGCAAAGACAGGTTGAACACTGAAGCTTTCTTT	CASKDRLNTEAFF
TRBV5-4	.	TRBJ2-3	.	TGTGCCAGCAGCTTGGAGTTAGGCAGGAGTGCTAGCACAGATACGCAGTATTTT	CASSLELGRSASTDTQYF
TRBV10-1	.	TRBJ1-1	.	TGCGCCAGCAGTAGAAACCGGGACACTGAAGCTTTCTTT	CASSRNRDTEAFF
TRBV5-6	.	TRBJ2-7	.	TGTGCCAGCAGCTTGACCGGGACCTCCTACGAGCAGTACTTC	CASSLTGTSYEQYF
TRBV7-2	.	TRBJ2-1	TRBD2	TGTGCCAGCAGCTTAGCGGGGCTAGCGGGAGTGGGGGCCTCCTACAATGAGCAGTTCTTC	CASSLAGLAGVGASYNEQFF
TRBV7-8	many	TRBJ2-7	TRBD1	TGTGCCAGCAGCACGGGACAGGGGCCTAGCTACGAGCAGTACTTC	CASSTGQGPSYEQYF
TRBV7-9	.	TRBJ2-1	TRBD2	TGTGCCAGCAGATTCGGGGGGGGGTATCACAATGAGCAGTTCTTC	CASRFGGGYHNEQFF
TRBV11-2	.	TRBJ2-3	.	TGTGCCAGCAGTCGGCCATTTCAGGAAGATACGCAGTATTTT	CASSRPFQEDTQYF
TRBV11-2	.	TRBJ2-3	TRBD2	TGTGCCAGCAGCTTAGCGGGAGGGCCAGCAGATACGCAGTATTTT	CASSLAGGPADTQYF
TRBV6-1	.	TRBJ2-7	TRBD2	TGTGCCAGCAGTCATAGGGGTGCGGGGGCCTACGAGCAGTACTTC	CASSHRGAGAYEQYF
TRBV27	.	TRBJ2-1	.	TGTGCCAGCAGTTTATCGATACTGGGGGGCTCGGATGAGCAGTTCTTC	CASSLSILGGSDEQFF
TRBV4-1	.	TRBJ2-7	.	TGCGCCAGCAGCCAGCAGGAGACTAGCTCCTACGAGCAGTACTTC	CASSQQETSSYEQYF
TRBV5-6	.	TRBJ2-2	.	TGTGCCAGCAGCACGCTGGGGTCCCTTACCGGGGAGCTGTTTTTT	CASSTLGSLTGELFF
TRBV2	.	TRBJ2-1	.	TGTGCCAGCAGCAGTGGGAAATACTACAATGAGCAGTTCTTC	CASSSGKYYNEQFF
TRBV2	.	TRBJ2-3	.	TGTGCCAGCAGTGATCCGGGGGACACAGATACGCAGTATTTT	CASSDPGDTDTQYF
TRBV7-3	.	TRBJ2-7	.	TGTGCCAGCAGCTCTGCGGTAGCAAGCCGCGAGCAGTACTTC	CASSSAVASREQYF
TRBV25-1	.	TRBJ2-1	.	TGTGCCAGCAGTGAAAGTAGGGAGCAGTTCTTC	CASSESREQFF
TRBV6-6	few	TRBJ1-5	.	TGTGCCAGCAGCCTCCAGCGCCCGGGTACACATCAGCCCCAGCATTTT	CASSLQRPGTHQPQHF
TRBV6-5	.	TRBJ1-6	.	TGTGCCAGCAGCTCCGGGACGGAAAATTCACCCCTCCACTTT	CASSSGTENSPLHF
TRBV29-1	.	TRBJ2-1	.	TGCAGCGTTGGACAGTACTACAATGAGCAGTTCTTC	CSVGQYYNEQFF
TRBV6-5	.	TRBJ2-7	TRBD1	TGTGCCAGCAGTTCGGGACAGGGGGTTGTAGGCGACGAGCAGTACTTC	CASSSGQGVVGDEQYF
TRBV28	once	TRBJ1-2	.	TGTGCCAGCAGTTTATGGGGGCAGGGACATGGCTACACCTTC	CASSLWGQGHGYTF
TRBV7-9	.	TRBJ1-2	TRBD1	TGTGCCAGCAGCCTGCCGGACAGGGGAGATGGCTACACCTTC	CASSLPDRGDGYTF
TRBV19	many	TRBJ2-1	TRBD2	TGTGCCAGTAGTATGGCGGGAGAACACAATGAGCAGTTCTTC	CASSMAGEHNEQFF
TRBV19	.	TRBJ1-1	.	TGTGCCAGTAGTCTTTCTATGAACACTGAAGCTTTCTTT	CASSLSMNTEAFF
TRBV5-4	.	TRBJ2-5	TRBD1	TGTGCCAGCAGTTACAAACAGGGGTACCAAGAGACCCAGTACTTC	CASSYKQGYQETQYF